The T cell receptor (beta chain) under discussion was sequenced for a study of T-cell memory formation after mild COVID-19. Turning to the study itself: Largely donor-specific sequence clusters came from two donors. Regarding the study as a whole: Contracting clones from day 15 to 85 showed balanced CD4/CD8; later expanders favored CD4+. Researchers found some responding clones in pre-infection memory, a sign that cross-reactive memory joined.

A few counts support this clonotype. The antigen is undetermined. TCRdb reanalysed the 5' RACE reads using MiXCR and keeps one entry per CDR3 protein. The sample has about 180,000 distinct CDR3 sequences, 16% seen once. The sequencing input was PBMCs or a T cell subset sorted from them (not recorded which). The sequence was collected from an adult woman who had mild COVID-19 (a few samples of this study predate the infection). Cell type and time point are not known.

The CDR3 sequence: CASSPDRVNEQFF. The DNA for the CDR3 is TGCGCCAGCAGCCCGGACAGGGTGAATGAGCAGTTCTTC. V usage is TRBV5-1 and J usage is TRBJ2-1; 8 bases are a match to TRBD1. Germline assignment: CDR1 SGHRS and CDR2 YFSETQ. This CDR3 has 13 residues. J was trimmed by 7 bases and V by 4 bases; bases with no gene match: 4. The full variable domain, completed using reference TRBV5-1 and TRBJ2-1, is KAGVTQTPRYLIKTRGQQVTLSCSPISGHRSVSWYQQTPGQGLQFLFEYFSETQRNKGNFPGRFSGRQFSNSRSEMNVSTLELGDSALYLCASSPDRVNEQFFGPGTRLTVL.